This T cell receptor beta chain comes out of a study of tumor-infiltrating lymphocytes in localized non-small cell lung cancer. Broader study findings: Different pieces of the same tissue went to different assays, confounding technical variation with intratumor heterogeneity.

Method: immunoSEQ multiplex PCR; TCRdb's copy keeps in-frame clones and lacks some. Here the sample spans 9,500 to 15,000 clones, 85% to 90% being singletons. A remark on this clone: What it binds is unknown.

The CDR3 length is 15 residues. V was clipped by 4 bases and J by 2 bases; unmatched bases: 8. Germline loops: CDR1 SGHDN, CDR2 FVKESK. The chain combines TRBV14 with TRBJ2-7; 7 positions agree with TRBD2. The sample comprised lung tumor tissue. The TCR sequence derives from a human donor with non-small cell lung cancer. The DNA for the CDR3 is TGTGCCAGCAGCCTGGAAGGAGCGGGGACCTACGAGCAGTACTTC. This sequence encodes CASSLEGAGTYEQYF.